Following are 10 T cell receptor beta chains from one sample sequenced in a study of T cells in Graves' hyperthyroidism and ophthalmopathy. Amplified regions were TCR beta CDR3 sequences from RNA transcripts. TCR CDR3 underwent first-round RT-PCR with the HTBI primer set. TCRdb called the multiplex PCR reads again in MiXCR, with one record for every CDR3 protein. The data hold about 560,000 distinct CDR3 sequences, with 15% to 20% observed a single time. The sequenced material came from blood. The receptors were sampled from a woman in her late teens or twenties with Graves' hyperthyroidism.

Many counts were recorded for this clonotype. This rearrangement joins TRBV2 to TRBJ2-3; 8 nucleotides agree with TRBD2. Trimming removed 6 bases from V and 0 bases from J; junction bases left unmatched: 11. The germline V gene encodes CDR1 SNHLY and CDR2 FYNNEI. The CDR3 contains 17 residues. The CDR3 protein is CASSAFVLAESTDTQYF. CDR3 nucleotides: TGTGCCAGCAGCGCATTCGTACTAGCGGAGAGCACAGATACGCAGTATTTT.

This clonotype was observed at least ten times. This CDR3 reads CASTGQVSNQPQHF. CDR3 coding DNA: TGTGCCAGCACGGGACAGGTTAGCAATCAGCCCCAGCATTTT. The chain uses TRBV2 and TRBJ1-5, with 8 bases matching TRBD1. CDR3 length: 14 residues. From germline, CDR1 is SNHLY and CDR2 FYNNEI. Losses at the gene ends were 7 bases for V and 0 bases for J; bases not matched to a gene: 2. Together with reference TRBV2 and TRBJ1-5, the CDR3 gives the full variable domain: EPEVTQTPSHQVTQMGQEVILRCVPISNHLYFYWYRQILGQKVEFLVSFYNNEISEKSEIFDDQFSVERPDGSNFTLKIRSTKLEDSAMYFCASTGQVSNQPQHFGDGTRLSIL.

This clonotype was seen many times. This rearrangement joins TRBV6-2 or TRBV6-3 to TRBJ2-7; 11 nucleotides align to TRBD1. The CDR3 has 15 amino acids. Germline V lookup: CDR1 MNHEY, CDR2 SVGEGT. J was trimmed by 4 bases and V by 0 bases; bases with no gene match: 2. Here the CDR3 DNA reads TGTGCCAGCAGTTACTCCGGGACAGGGGGTTACGAGCAGTACTTC. Its protein product is CASSYSGTGGYEQYF.

The CDR3 region has the DNA TGTGCCAGTAGACAGACTAGCGGCACAGATACGCAGTATTTT. Protein: CASRQTSGTDTQYF. The chain recombines TRBV19 with TRBJ2-3, with 8 nucleotides matching TRBD2. The CDR3 length is 14 residues. Per the germline V gene, CDR1 is LNHDA and CDR2 is SQIVND (reference sequence). V lost 6 bases to trimming and J lost 1 base; unmatched junction nucleotides: 3.

This clonotype was detected a few times. The rearrangement joins TRBV7-2 to TRBJ2-7; D tentatively fits TRBD1 or TRBD2 (5 bases each). The ends were cut back, 3 bases at V and 3 bases at J, with 12 bases in the middle. CDR3 length equals 14 residues. CDR1 SGHTA and CDR2 FQGNSA come from the germline V gene. CDR3 protein: CASSFGTRGYEQYF. The CDR3 coding sequence is TGTGCCAGCAGCTTCGGGACCCGGGGCTACGAGCAGTACTTC. The whole variable domain, filled in from reference TRBV7-2 and TRBJ2-7, reads GAGVSQSPSNKVTEKGKDVELRCDPISGHTALYWYRQSLGQGLEFLIYFQGNSAPDKSGLPSDRFSAERTGGSVSTLTIQRTQQEDSAVYLCASSFGTRGYEQYFGPGTRLTVT.

The chain employs TRBV5-1 and TRBJ2-3; 14 bases are a match to TRBD2. Germline CDR1 reads SGHRS; CDR2 reads YFSETQ. The CDR3 is made up of 19 amino acids. Germline trimming cut 4 bases from V and 2 bases from J; bases unmatched to any gene: 12. The CDR3 nucleotides read TGCGCCAGCAGCACGTCCGGGACTAGCGGGAGATATGTCACAGATACGCAGTATTTT. It encodes CASSTSGTSGRYVTDTQYF.

The chain has TRBV10-3 and TRBJ2-3, with a weak D call TRBD1 (6 bases). This CDR3 region has 15 residues. Trimming removed 3 bases at V and 5 bases at J, with 15 bases between. In germline, CDR1 is ENHRY, CDR2 SYGVKD. The CDR3 DNA follows: TGTGCCATCAGTGAACCAGGGGTAAGAGAAGATACGCAGTATTTT. Its protein is CAISEPGVREDTQYF.

This clonotype was found many times. This chain joins TRBV28 and TRBJ2-1; 8 bases are shared with TRBD2. Per germline, CDR1 MDHEN and CDR2 SYDVKM. V shed 10 bases, J shed 1 base, and the junction held 6 bases outside the gene matches. CDR3 size: 14 residues. CDR3 sequence (DNA): TGTGCCACCTCGGGAGGGCCGTCCTACAATGAGCAGTTCTTC. Translation gives CATSGGPSYNEQFF.

This clonotype was picked up many times. The gene calls are TRBV28 and TRBJ2-5; D unresolved. The CDR3 is 14 residues long. From germline, CDR1 is MDHEN and CDR2 SYDVKM. V lost 5 bases and J lost 4, with 14 bases in between. CDR3 coding DNA: TGTGCCAGCAGTGGACCGGTCACCGCAGAGACCCAGTACTTC. Its protein product is CASSGPVTAETQYF.

This clonotype was seen a few times. The chain is built from TRBV20-1 and TRBJ2-5, with TRBD2 as a possible D gene (6 bases). The CDR3 is made up of 13 amino acids. Germline lookup yields CDR1 DFQATT and CDR2 SNEGSKA (reference sequence). In nucleotides, the CDR3 is TGCGGACCCTTAACGGGAGCCCAAGAGACCCAGTACTTC. This translates into CGPLTGAQETQYF.